What follows is one T cell receptor beta chain and its context. These data come from a study of OX40 agonist ivuxolimab in advanced cancers. Sequencing was performed with immunoSEQ multiplex PCR; in TCRdb, only in-frame clones are kept and a portion is missing. The repertoire holds 50,000 to 75,000 clones, 85% to 90% seen once, with approximately 14% in the top ten. The CDR3 loop spans 13 amino acids. The V end lost 5 bases, the J end lost 2 bases, and 7 bases lay between the germline ends. Germline CDR1 MNHEY, CDR2 SMNVEV (reference sequence). The chain couples TRBV27 to TRBJ2-1, with D possibly matching TRBD2 (6 bases). The receptor was derived from an adult with an advanced solid tumor such as melanoma, head and neck, liver or kidney cancer. The material was CD4+ or CD8+ T cells sorted from blood, obtained in a trial of the OX40 agonist ivuxolimab. In DNA form, the CDR3 reads TGTGCCAGCAGTGGAGGGGCCTACAATGAGCAGTTCTTC. Encoded protein: CASSGGAYNEQFF.